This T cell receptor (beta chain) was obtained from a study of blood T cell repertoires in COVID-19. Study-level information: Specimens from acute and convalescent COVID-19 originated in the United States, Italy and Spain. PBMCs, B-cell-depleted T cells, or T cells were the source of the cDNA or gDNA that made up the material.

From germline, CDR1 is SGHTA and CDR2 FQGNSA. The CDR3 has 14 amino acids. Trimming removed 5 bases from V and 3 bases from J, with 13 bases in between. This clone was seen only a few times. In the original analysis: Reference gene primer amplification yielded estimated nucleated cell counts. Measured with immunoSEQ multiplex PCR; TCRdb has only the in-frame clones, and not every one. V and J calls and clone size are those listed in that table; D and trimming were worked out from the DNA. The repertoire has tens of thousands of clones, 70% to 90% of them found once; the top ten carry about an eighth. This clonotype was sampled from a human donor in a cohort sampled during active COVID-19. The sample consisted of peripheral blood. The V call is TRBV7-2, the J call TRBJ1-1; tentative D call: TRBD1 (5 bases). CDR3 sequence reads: CASSARGRDTEAFF. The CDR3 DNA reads TGTGCCAGCAGCGCGCGGGGGAGGGACACTGAAGCTTTCTTT.